These 11 T cell receptor beta chains share one sample of origin, sequenced in a study of shared T cell receptors in the human thymus (dated by TCRdb to about 2021). Libraries were made using the immunoSEQ multiplex PCR assay. TCRdb retrieved this table from immuneACCESS and kept in-frame rearrangements only. Not all clones are present; in checked studies, unresolved V genes account for under half, and no reason is known for the remainder. The sample has about 660,000 clones on record, more than 75% of them singletons. The ten largest clones capture roughly 0.0097% of the sample. This sample also belongs to another study, concerning human thymus T cells.

The sequencing input was thymocytes. These receptors came from a boy under three years old with a congenital heart defect. Donor details come from another sample of the same person, matched by shared clones.

J is TRBJ1-2 and V is TRBV27, with a weak D call TRBD1 (6 bases). The CDR3 covers 14 residues. V was trimmed by 5 bases and J by 0 bases, leaving 10 bases between them. Germline CDR1 and CDR2: MNHEY and SMNVEV (reference sequence). Here the CDR3 DNA reads TGTGCCAGCAGTCAGGGGACAACTAACTATGGCTACACCTTC. Its translation is CASSQGTTNYGYTF.

The table lists this clone with a few counts. CDR3 DNA sequence: TGTGCCAGCAGTTTTTCCGGGAACCTAGATGGTGAGCAGTTCTTC. Amino acid sequence: CASSFSGNLDGEQFF. V is TRBV27 and J is TRBJ2-1; perhaps TRBD2 as D (5 bases). Per the germline V gene, CDR1 is MNHEY and CDR2 is SMNVEV (reference sequence). The CDR3 has 15 amino acids. Trimming cost V 3 bases and J 9 bases, with 18 bases left between them.

The chain couples TRBV11-3 to TRBJ1-3; perhaps TRBD1 as D (6 bases). In germline, CDR1 is SGHNT, CDR2 YENEEA. This CDR3 is built from 16 residues. V was trimmed by 1 base and J by 0 bases, leaving 10 bases between them. The CDR3 spells CASSLGQALSGNTIYF. CDR3 coding DNA: TGTGCCAGCAGCTTAGGACAGGCCCTCTCTGGAAACACCATATATTTT.

This chain joins TRBV30 and TRBJ1-5, with 9 nucleotides matching TRBD1. The CDR3 is 18 residues long. Germline CDR1 GTSNPN, CDR2 SVGIG (reference sequence). Losses at the gene ends were 1 base for V and 0 bases for J; bases not matched to a gene: 10. This chain's CDR3 is CAWSAADRGSHSNQPQHF. The DNA of the CDR3 is TGTGCCTGGAGTGCAGCGGACAGGGGCAGTCATAGCAATCAGCCCCAGCATTTT.

In its sample, this clone was seen a few times. The chain uses TRBV4-3 and TRBJ2-1; 7 bases line up with TRBD2. The CDR3 spans 15 residues. The trim removed 1 base at V and 10 bases at J, leaving 10 bases unmatched. Germline CDR1 LGHNA, CDR2 YSLEER. The CDR3 sequence: CASSQGDYPKLEQFF. CDR3 sequence (DNA): TGCGCCAGCAGCCAAGGGGACTACCCTAAATTAGAGCAGTTCTTC.

The V gene is TRBV7-6, the J gene TRBJ2-5; TRBD1 is a possible D gene (6 bases). CDR1 and CDR2 (germline): SGHVS, FNYEAQ. The CDR3 is 14 amino acids. V lost 4 bases and J 2 bases, leaving 11 bases between the germline ends. The CDR3 nucleotides are TGTGCCAGCAGCTCGGGACATTTGCAAGAGACCCAGTACTTC. Amino acids: CASSSGHLQETQYF.

V is TRBV4-2 and J is TRBJ2-7, with 12 positions matching TRBD2. J gave up 4 bases and V 3 bases, and 7 bases lay outside the gene matches. Looked up from germline, CDR1 is LGHNA and CDR2 is YNFKEQ. The CDR3 runs to 16 residues. CDR3 loop: CASSQNTSGRRYEQYF. CDR3 DNA sequence: TGTGCCAGCAGCCAGAACACTAGCGGGAGGAGGTACGAGCAGTACTTC.

The chain carries TRBV12-5 and TRBJ2-1; D gene unclear. The ends were cut back, 6 bases at V and 4 bases at J, with 19 bases in the middle. Germline V gene sequence: CDR1 LGHNT, CDR2 FRNRAP. The CDR3 loop spans 16 amino acids. CDR3 coding DNA: TGTGCTAGTGGCCCCCCTTTAATGTCTTCGTACAATGAGCAGTTCTTC. It is translated as CASGPPLMSSYNEQFF.

This chain connects TRBV7-6 to TRBJ2-1, with 10 positions matching TRBD2. The CDR3 has 17 residues. Germline V lookup: CDR1 SGHVS, CDR2 FNYEAQ. The junction had 15 bases not matched to a gene; V was cut back by 3 bases and J by 10 bases. The CDR3 loop is CASSFALAGETVGEQFF. DNA for the CDR3: TGTGCCAGCAGCTTCGCCCTAGCGGGAGAAACGGTAGGAGAGCAGTTCTTC.

This rearrangement joins TRBV20-1 to TRBJ2-7, with D tentatively TRBD2 (7 bases). In germline, CDR1 is DFQATT, CDR2 SNEGSKA (reference sequence). This CDR3 is built from 11 residues. CDR3 DNA: TGCACCGGAGGGAGGGGGGACGAGCAGTACTTC. Translated: CTGGRGDEQYF.

This rearrangement joins TRBV6-5 to TRBJ1-1; no firm D call. The length of the CDR3 is 13 residues. Germline V gives CDR1 MNHEY, CDR2 SVGAGI. Between the trimmed V and J ends, which lost 8 bases and 1 base, there was a span of 11 bases. The CDR3, as DNA: TGTGCCAGCTGCGAAAAACGGAACACTGAAGCTTTCTTT. This translates into CASCEKRNTEAFF.